A single sample is the source of the 27 T cell receptor beta chains below, sequenced in a study of blood T cell repertoires in COVID-19. The assay was immunoSEQ multiplex PCR, and TCRdb's table has in-frame clones only and misses some. The sample has more than 450,000 clones; roughly 87% are singletons. Sequencing used PBMCs or T cells enriched from blood (not recorded which). These receptors originate from a woman aged 18-29 years who had recovered from COVID-19.

The rearrangement links TRBV18 to TRBJ2-7, with D possibly matching TRBD2 (6 bases). From germline, CDR1 is KGHSH and CDR2 LQKENI. The CDR3 has 13 amino acids. Trimming cost V 4 bases and J 3 bases, with 10 bases left between them. CDR3 bases: TGTGCCAGCTCACGGGAGGTTTTCTACGAGCAGTACTTC. Translation gives CASSREVFYEQYF. The full variable domain, with the rest looked up from reference TRBV18 and TRBJ2-7, is NAGVMQNPRHLVRRRGQEARLRCSPMKGHSHVYWYRQLPEEGLKFMVYLQKENIIDESGMPKERFSAEFPKEGPSILRIQQVVRGDSAAYFCASSREVFYEQYFGPGTRLTVT.

This chain links TRBV19 with TRBJ1-1, with TRBD1 matching over 9 bases. CDR1 is LNHDA, CDR2 SQIVND, per germline (reference sequence). CDR3 length equals 15 residues. With V trimmed by 5 bases and J by 3 bases, 7 bases remained unmatched. Here the CDR3 DNA reads TGTGCCAGTAGTGCCCAGACAGGGGGGGACACTGAAGCTTTCTTT. Translated, it gives CASSAQTGGDTEAFF.

The rearrangement links TRBV5-1 to TRBJ1-2, with 8 bases that match TRBD1. From germline, CDR1 is SGHRS and CDR2 YFSETQ. This CDR3 comprises 16 residues. The junction had 7 bases not matched to a gene; V was cut back by 0 bases and J by 3 bases. CDR3 amino acids: CASSLAPQGADYGYTF. The CDR3 DNA sequence: TGCGCCAGCAGCTTGGCCCCCCAGGGGGCGGACTATGGCTACACCTTC. Using reference TRBV5-1 and TRBJ1-2 for the parts outside the CDR3, the full variable domain is KAGVTQTPRYLIKTRGQQVTLSCSPISGHRSVSWYQQTPGQGLQFLFEYFSETQRNKGNFPGRFSGRQFSNSRSEMNVSTLELGDSALYLCASSLAPQGADYGYTFGSGTRLTVV.

The chain is built from TRBV11-2 and TRBJ1-3; D not certain. Per germline, CDR1 SGHAT and CDR2 FQNNGV. The V end was cut by 6 bases, the J end by 3 bases, with 21 bases between. The CDR3 length is 17 residues. CDR3 residues: CASRSPGKGAGGNTIYF. CDR3 bases: TGTGCCAGCAGAAGCCCGGGGAAGGGCGCGGGTGGAAACACCATATATTTT.

This chain connects TRBV7-9 to TRBJ2-2; the match to TRBD1 covers 7 bases. V dropped 5 bases and J dropped 7; count of bases not matched to a gene: 4. The CDR3 consists of 13 residues. Germline CDR1 and CDR2: SEHNR and FQNEAQ (reference sequence). CDR3 residues: CASSNQGVGELFF. Here the CDR3 DNA reads TGTGCCAGCAGCAACCAGGGGGTCGGGGAGCTGTTTTTT. The variable domain in full, completed from reference TRBV7-9 and TRBJ2-2, reads DTGVSQNPRHKITKRGQNVTFRCDPISEHNRLYWYRQTLGQGPEFLTYFQNEAQLEKSRLLSDRFSAERPKGSFSTLEIQRTEQGDSAMYLCASSNQGVGELFFGEGSRLTVL.

The chain couples TRBV29-1 to TRBJ2-5, with 8 bases that match TRBD1. CDR1 and CDR2 (germline): SQVTM, ANQGSEA. The J segment lost 0 bases and the V segment lost 7 bases, leaving 13 bases of the junction unmatched. This CDR3 is 16 amino acids long. Here the CDR3 reads CSARGRRDLYQETQYF. Written as DNA, the CDR3 is TGCAGCGCCAGGGGGCGGAGGGACTTGTACCAAGAGACCCAGTACTTC.

The chain uses TRBV2 and TRBJ2-1, with TRBD2 as a possible D gene (6 bases). The length of the CDR3 is 13 residues. Trimming pared 8 bases from V and 4 bases from J, leaving 12 bases between. CDR1 and CDR2 from the germline V gene are SNHLY and FYNNEI. CDR3 sequence (DNA): TGTGCCAGCTCTATCGGGAGTTACAATGAGCAGTTCTTC. As protein: CASSIGSYNEQFF.

The chain recombines TRBV7-9 with TRBJ1-5; D uncertain. The CDR3 extends over 15 amino acids. Germline CDR1 is SEHNR and CDR2 is FQNEAQ (reference sequence). V was pared by 5 bases and J by 3 bases, with 14 bases between. This CDR3 is CASSRGDLNNQPQHF. CDR3 DNA sequence: TGTGCCAGCAGCCGCGGAGACCTTAACAATCAGCCCCAGCATTTT.

This clone was detected a few times. The chain links TRBV2 to TRBJ1-3; 8 positions match TRBD1. The junction had 7 bases not matched to a gene; V was cut back by 6 bases and J by 0 bases. Germline CDR1 is SNHLY and CDR2 is FYNNEI. The CDR3 covers 16 residues. The CDR3 DNA is TGTGCCAGCAGGGACAGGGTCAGAAGCTCTGGAAACACCATATATTTT. It yields the protein CASRDRVRSSGNTIYF. Using reference TRBV2 and TRBJ1-3 for the parts outside the CDR3, the full variable domain is EPEVTQTPSHQVTQMGQEVILRCVPISNHLYFYWYRQILGQKVEFLVSFYNNEISEKSEIFDDQFSVERPDGSNFTLKIRSTKLEDSAMYFCASRDRVRSSGNTIYFGEGSWLTVV.

The chain recombines TRBV19 with TRBJ1-2, with TRBD1 as a possible D gene (5 bases). The CDR3 has 13 amino acids. Trimming removed 4 bases at V and 7 bases at J, with 13 bases between. Germline CDR1 reads LNHDA; CDR2 reads SQIVND (reference sequence). As DNA, the CDR3 is TGTGCCAGTAGTACTCAGGGTAAGGCTGGCTACACCTTC. This translates into CASSTQGKAGYTF.

The chain carries TRBV6-6 and TRBJ1-5; D call uncertain. The ends were cut back, 0 bases at V and 6 bases at J, with 12 bases in the middle. The CDR3 sequence is 15 residues long. CDR1 is MNHNY and CDR2 is SVGAGI in the germline V gene (reference sequence). CDR3 coding DNA: TGTGCCAGCAGTTACTCGATCGTAAGTAGTCAGCCCCAGCATTTT. This gives the protein CASSYSIVSSQPQHF.

The V call is TRBV5-4, the J call TRBJ2-2, with D maybe TRBD1 (5 bases). The CDR3 has 14 residues. Between the trimmed V and J ends, which lost 2 bases and 6 bases, there was a span of 11 bases. Looked up from germline, CDR1 is SGHNT and CDR2 is YYREEE (reference sequence). Here the CDR3 DNA reads TGTGCCAGCAGCTTCCAGGGTTCCTCCGGGGAGCTGTTTTTT. Translated, it gives CASSFQGSSGELFF.

This chain links TRBV4-1 with TRBJ1-4; D not certain. V was cut by 1 base and J by 0 bases, with 12 bases left in between. Germline values: CDR1 MGHRA, CDR2 YSYEKL. CDR3 length: 17 residues. CDR3 sequence (DNA): TGCGCCAGCAGCCAAGTTTCGGGAGGTGCAACTAATGAAAAACTGTTTTTT. Amino acid sequence: CASSQVSGGATNEKLFF.

V is TRBV2 and J is TRBJ2-3; D not resolved. CDR1 is SNHLY, CDR2 FYNNEI, per germline. The CDR3 is 14 residues long. The V and J ends lost 4 bases and 2 bases respectively, with 10 bases between them. The CDR3 is CASSGYGSTDTQYF. CDR3 in DNA: TGTGCCAGCAGTGGCTACGGTTCCACAGATACGCAGTATTTT.

This clone was recorded only once. The chain recombines TRBV6-4 with TRBJ2-2; D may be TRBD2 (6 bases). V lost 2 bases and J lost 6, with 10 bases in between. This CDR3 comprises 14 residues. In germline, CDR1 is MRHNA, CDR2 SNTAGT. CDR3 sequence reads: CASSDRPGAGELFF. DNA of the CDR3: TGTGCCAGCAGTGACCGGCCGGGGGCCGGGGAGCTGTTTTTT.

The chain is built from TRBV18 and TRBJ1-3; D is unclear. With 2 bases removed from V and 4 bases from J, the gap between germline ends came to 12 bases. The CDR3 loop spans 15 amino acids. Germline V CDR1 and CDR2: KGHSH, LQKENI. CDR3 nucleotide sequence: TGTGCCAGCTCACCAGGGCAGTCCGACGGAAACACCATATATTTT. Translation gives CASSPGQSDGNTIYF.

The CDR3: CASSEDRERLFF. For the CDR3, the DNA is TGTGCCAGCAGCGAGGACAGGGAGCGACTGTTTTTT. The chain recombines TRBV7-2 with TRBJ1-4; 8 nucleotides agree with TRBD1. The CDR3 extends over 12 amino acids. After removal of 5 bases from V and 13 bases from J, the junction contained 6 bases not matched to a gene. Germline V CDR1 and CDR2: SGHTA, FQGNSA. Full variable domain (missing parts from reference TRBV7-2 and TRBJ1-4): GAGVSQSPSNKVTEKGKDVELRCDPISGHTALYWYRQSLGQGLEFLIYFQGNSAPDKSGLPSDRFSAERTGGSVSTLTIQRTQQEDSAVYLCASSEDRERLFFGSGTQLSVL.

The J gene is TRBJ1-1, the V gene TRBV4-1, with TRBD1 as a possible D gene (6 bases). Germline CDR1 is MGHRA and CDR2 is YSYEKL. This CDR3 region has 18 residues. V dropped 0 bases and J dropped 3 bases, with 20 bases sitting between them. CDR3 in DNA: TGCGCCAGCAGCCAAGAAAATTTTCTTGGGACATCTTACACTGAAGCTTTCTTT. It specifies CASSQENFLGTSYTEAFF.

In DNA, the CDR3 is TGTGCCAGTACAGGGGACACTGAAGCTTTCTTT. Translating gives CASTGDTEAFF. J is TRBJ1-1 and V is TRBV28; the match to TRBD1 covers 7 bases. CDR1 MDHEN and CDR2 SYDVKM come from the germline V gene. The CDR3 extends over 11 amino acids. Trimming at V came to 9 bases and at J to 3 bases, leaving 1 base not matched to a gene.

The CDR3 loop reads CAWTGARLSAQETQYF. The CDR3 coding sequence is TGTGCCTGGACAGGGGCCAGATTATCCGCCCAAGAGACCCAGTACTTC. The V and J genes are TRBV30 and TRBJ2-5; a possible D gene is TRBD1 (6 bases). This CDR3 comprises 16 residues. Looked up from germline, CDR1 is GTSNPN and CDR2 is SVGIG (reference sequence). V was shortened by 4 bases and J by 1 base, with 19 bases between the two germline ends.

This chain links TRBV2 with TRBJ2-5, with D uncertain. Trimming stripped 4 bases from V and 5 bases from J, with 11 bases between. The CDR3 has 13 residues. CDR1 and CDR2 (germline): SNHLY, FYNNEI. For the CDR3, the DNA is TGTGCCAGCAGTGTTCTAGTCAGCGAGACCCAGTACTTC. As protein: CASSVLVSETQYF.

This clone was observed once. This rearrangement joins TRBV20-1 to TRBJ1-1; 7 nucleotides match TRBD1. The germline gives CDR1 DFQATT, CDR2 SNEGSKA (reference sequence). V lost 3 bases and J lost 6; bases outside the gene matches: 4. The length of the CDR3 is 12 residues. CDR3 sequence: CSASGTVSEAFF. As DNA, the CDR3 is TGCAGTGCTAGTGGGACAGTCTCTGAAGCTTTCTTT.

This clone was recorded a few times. CDR3 in amino acids: CASAIYRGEKLFF. The CDR3 DNA sequence: TGTGCCAGCGCCATCTACAGGGGAGAAAAACTGTTTTTT. This chain uses TRBV12-3 or TRBV12-4 with TRBJ1-4; 7 bases are a match to TRBD1. The CDR3 extends over 13 amino acids. J gave up 8 bases and V 8 bases, and 8 bases lay outside the gene matches.

CDR3 sequence: CSVEQGMSLGGYTF. The CDR3 bases are TGCAGCGTTGAACAGGGGATGAGCCTCGGGGGCTACACCTTC. The gene calls are TRBV29-1 and TRBJ1-2, with a possible D match to TRBD1 (6 bases). This CDR3 spans 14 amino acids. CDR1 is SQVTM and CDR2 is ANQGSEA in the germline V gene. Between the trimmed V and J ends, which lost 2 bases and 8 bases, there was a span of 18 bases.

This clone was seen only once. The sample contains more than one DNA sequence encoding this CDR3. This rearrangement joins TRBV5-1 to TRBJ2-2; 12 positions match TRBD2. The ends lost 4 bases at V and 5 bases at J; junction bases unmatched: 3. Germline V gene sequence: CDR1 SGHRS, CDR2 YFSETQ. This CDR3 is 15 amino acids long. CDR3 sequence reads: CASSLAGGKTGELFF. CDR3 nucleotides: TGCGCCAGCAGCCTAGCGGGGGGGAAAACCGGGGAGCTGTTTTTT.

The chain combines TRBV27 with TRBJ1-5; 7 bases fit TRBD1. The V and J ends lost 5 bases and 6 bases, in that order; junction bases with no gene match: 13. The CDR3 covers 16 residues. Germline loops: CDR1 MNHEY, CDR2 SMNVEV (reference sequence). The CDR3 loop reads CASSAQGGRGVQPQHF. Here the CDR3 DNA reads TGTGCCAGCAGTGCCCAAGGGGGCAGGGGCGTTCAGCCCCAGCATTTT.

This chain connects TRBV5-1 to TRBJ1-1; 12 nucleotides agree with TRBD1. CDR1 SGHRS and CDR2 YFSETQ come from the germline V gene. The V segment lost 1 base and the J segment 2 bases; nucleotides outside the gene matches: 6. The CDR3 extends over 17 amino acids. CDR3 sequence reads: CASSLSGTGGLNTEAFF. The CDR3 nucleotides are TGCGCCAGCAGCTTGTCGGGGACAGGGGGCTTAAACACTGAAGCTTTCTTT. Full variable domain (rest looked up from reference TRBV5-1 and TRBJ1-1): KAGVTQTPRYLIKTRGQQVTLSCSPISGHRSVSWYQQTPGQGLQFLFEYFSETQRNKGNFPGRFSGRQFSNSRSEMNVSTLELGDSALYLCASSLSGTGGLNTEAFFGQGTRLTVV.